The 15 T cell receptor beta chains listed next were all sequenced from one sample in a study of monozygotic twins with inflammatory bowel disease. Each CDR3 protein gets one entry in TCRdb, which reprocessed the 5' RACE reads and gives no DNA. Here the sample table reports approximately 300,000 distinct CDR3 sequences. Sequencing input: blood. The receptor source for this set is a human donor with ulcerative colitis or Crohn's disease, or a healthy co-twin of an affected twin (not recorded which).

This chain links TRBV7-9 with TRBJ1-2; the TRBD1 assignment by TCRdb is unverifiable without DNA. Looked up from germline, CDR1 is SEHNR and CDR2 is FQNEAQ (reference sequence). The CDR3 is made up of 15 amino acids. CDR3 amino acids: CASSLASRSGYGYTF.

The V call is TRBV6-2 or TRBV6-3, the J call TRBJ2-7. The germline CDR1 and CDR2 sequences are MNHEY and SVGEGT. The CDR3 runs to 12 residues. The CDR3 loop reads CASSQVFHERYF.

The chain's CDR3 is CASSLNRGASYNSPLHF. V gene TRBV7-9 combines with J gene TRBJ1-6. The germline gives CDR1 SEHNR, CDR2 FQNEAQ (reference sequence). CDR3 size: 17 residues. The full variable domain, in which reference TRBV7-9 and TRBJ1-6 provide the parts outside the CDR3, is DTGVSQNPRHKITKRGQNVTFRCDPISEHNRLYWYRQTLGQGPEFLTYFQNEAQLEKSRLLSDRFSAERPKGSFSTLEIQRTEQGDSAMYLCASSLNRGASYNSPLHFGNGTRLTVT.

CDR3 residues: CASRRGGVNTGELFF. The chain uses TRBV7-3 and TRBJ2-2; the D gene TCRdb calls, TRBD1, cannot be checked with no DNA. The germline CDR1 and CDR2 sequences are SGHTA and FQGTGA. The CDR3 consists of 15 residues. The full variable domain, in which reference TRBV7-3 and TRBJ2-2 provide the parts outside the CDR3, is GAGVSQTPSNKVTEKGKYVELRCDPISGHTALYWYRQSLGQGPEFLIYFQGTGAADDSGLPNDRFFAVRPEGSVSTLKIQRTERGDSAVYLCASRRGGVNTGELFFGEGSRLTVL.

This chain connects TRBV10-3 to TRBJ2-3; TCRdb's D gene call, TRBD1, goes unchecked for lack of DNA. Germline CDR1 ENHRY, CDR2 SYGVKD. CDR3 length equals 15 residues. This CDR3 reads CAISKLQGGTDTQYF.

J is TRBJ2-2 and V is TRBV9; TCRdb picks TRBD1, but there is no DNA to check that call. The germline gives CDR1 SGDLS, CDR2 YYNGEE. This CDR3 is built from 15 residues. The CDR3: CASSAGQGRTGELFF.

J is TRBJ2-3 and V is TRBV30; TCRdb reports TRBD1, a call that lacks DNA to check it against. This CDR3 has 15 residues. Germline V lookup: CDR1 GTSNPN, CDR2 SVGIG (reference sequence). CDR3 in amino acids: CACELRTGSPDTQYF.

The rearrangement links TRBV2 to TRBJ2-5. The germline gives CDR1 SNHLY, CDR2 FYNNEI. This CDR3 is built from 12 residues. The CDR3 loop reads CASSDRGETQYF.

The gene calls are TRBV12-3 or TRBV12-4 and TRBJ1-2. This CDR3 is 14 amino acids long. The CDR3 here is CASTISRDNYGFTF.

This chain links TRBV5-6 with TRBJ1-5. Germline lookup yields CDR1 SGHDT and CDR2 YYEEEE. This CDR3 region has 14 residues. The CDR3 protein is CASSLRGSNQPQHF.

The rearrangement joins TRBV20-1 to TRBJ2-7. The CDR3 extends over 15 amino acids. Looked up from germline, CDR1 is DFQATT and CDR2 is SNEGSKA (reference sequence). CDR3 amino acids: CSARSLDRSSYEQYF.

V usage is TRBV7-6 and J usage is TRBJ1-6. The CDR3 length is 15 residues. Germline loops: CDR1 SGHVS, CDR2 FNYEAQ. CDR3 in amino acids: CASSLGQIYNSPLHF.

CDR3 residues: CASSVAGGSVEQYF. The rearrangement uses TRBV12-3 or TRBV12-4 and TRBJ2-7; TCRdb returns TRBD2, unconfirmable since there is no DNA. CDR3 length equals 14 residues.

This chain links TRBV28 with TRBJ2-5. This CDR3 has 13 amino acids. Germline-derived CDR1 and CDR2 are MDHEN and SYDVKM. The chain's CDR3 is CASTWGNQETQYF.

The J gene is TRBJ1-5, the V gene TRBV20-1. CDR3 length equals 12 residues. Germline loops: CDR1 DFQATT, CDR2 SNEGSKA (reference sequence). The CDR3 reads CSAQIPNQPQHF.